This TCR beta chain emerged from a study of T-cell reconstitution after alpha-beta-depleted transplantation in children. The CDR3 extends over 14 amino acids. The germline gives CDR1 ENHRY, CDR2 SYGVKD. V gave up 8 bases and J gave up 2 bases, with 13 bases separating them. Unique molecular identifiers were built into the TCRbeta library. TCRdb re-analysed the PCR reads in MiXCR, keeping a single row per CDR3 protein. The sample holds about 340,000 distinct CDR3 sequences, 13% seen once. This clonotype was detected many times. The V gene is TRBV10-3, the J gene TRBJ1-3; D gene ambiguous. Sequencing was performed on PBMCs, taken from the stem cell graft. The receptor comes from a human donor who donated a stem cell graft to a child with Fanconi anemia. The CDR3 coding sequence is TGTGCCATCGGTTCTCAAGACGCTGGAAACACCATATATTTT. Residues: CAIGSQDAGNTIYF.